The 11 T cell receptor beta chains below all came from one sample that was sequenced in a study of shared clonotypes between healthy human individuals. The method was immunoSEQ multiplex PCR; TCRdb's version includes in-frame clones alone and lacks a portion of them. Of millions of clones in the sample, 90% to 95% were seen once. The sequencing sample was made of naive CD4+ T cells sorted from blood. Subset given: CD45RA+ positively selected. The receptors originated from a man aged 18 to 30 in good health.

The chain has TRBV18 and TRBJ1-3; 8 bases match TRBD1. Trimming cost V 3 bases and J 2 bases; bases outside gene matches: 3. Germline V gene sequence: CDR1 KGHSH, CDR2 LQKENI. This CDR3 spans 15 amino acids. CDR3 in amino acids: CASSPRTGTGNTIYF. The CDR3 region has the DNA TGTGCCAGCTCACCTCGGACAGGGACTGGAAACACCATATATTTT.

The genes are TRBV5-1 and TRBJ2-7; D might be TRBD2 (6 bases). Germline V gene data show CDR1 as SGHRS and CDR2 as YFSETQ. This CDR3 region has 13 residues. V lost 0 bases and J lost 4, with 8 bases in between. CDR3 residues: CASSLGDLYEQYF. The CDR3 coding sequence is TGCGCCAGCAGCTTGGGGGACTTATACGAGCAGTACTTC. Combining the CDR3 with reference TRBV5-1 and TRBJ2-7 gives the whole variable domain KAGVTQTPRYLIKTRGQQVTLSCSPISGHRSVSWYQQTPGQGLQFLFEYFSETQRNKGNFPGRFSGRQFSNSRSEMNVSTLELGDSALYLCASSLGDLYEQYFGPGTRLTVT.

The V gene is TRBV6-6, the J gene TRBJ1-2; tentatively, D is TRBD1 (6 bases). Germline values: CDR1 MNHNY, CDR2 SVGAGI (reference sequence). The germline V and J ends were trimmed by 6 bases and 6 bases, with 14 bases remaining between them. This CDR3 has 13 amino acids. CDR3: CASSIQGFNGYTF. As DNA, the CDR3 is TGTGCCAGCAGCATACAGGGTTTCAATGGCTACACCTTC.

The chain couples TRBV19 to TRBJ1-5; D ambiguous. Trimming cost V 3 bases and J 3 bases, with 12 bases left between them. Looked up from germline, CDR1 is LNHDA and CDR2 is SQIVND (reference sequence). This CDR3 region has 15 residues. This CDR3 is CASSIGQTYNQPQHF. The CDR3 DNA sequence: TGTGCCAGTAGTATCGGGCAGACCTACAATCAGCCCCAGCATTTT.

In this sample, this clone turned up a few times. The V gene is TRBV7-2, the J gene TRBJ2-7; 10 bases map to TRBD1. The CDR3 extends over 15 amino acids. CDR1 SGHTA and CDR2 FQGNSA come from the germline V gene. V trimming: 5 bases; J trimming: 1 base; junction bases outside the gene matches: 5. This CDR3 is CASSQMGQGSYEQYF. As DNA, the CDR3 is TGTGCCAGCAGCCAGATGGGACAGGGGTCCTACGAGCAGTACTTC.

V gene TRBV7-9 combines with J gene TRBJ2-7, with unresolved D. The CDR3 runs to 13 residues. Germline V CDR1 and CDR2: SEHNR, FQNEAQ (reference sequence). Trimming took 2 bases from V and 3 from J, leaving 8 bases between them. The CDR3 here is CASSLTLSYEQYF. As DNA, the CDR3 is TGTGCCAGCAGCTTAACACTAAGCTACGAGCAGTACTTC.

V is TRBV2 and J is TRBJ2-7; maybe TRBD1 (5 bases). CDR3 length equals 12 residues. The ends were cut back, 9 bases at V and 3 bases at J, with 12 bases in the middle. CDR1 is SNHLY and CDR2 is FYNNEI in the germline V gene. In DNA, the CDR3 is TGTGCCAGTGCACAGCAGGGCTACGAGCAGTACTTC. Translated: CASAQQGYEQYF.

CDR3 region: CASSPQPGLALGEQFF. In nucleotides, the CDR3 is TGTGCCAGCAGCCCCCAACCGGGACTAGCGCTCGGTGAGCAGTTCTTC. The gene calls are TRBV13 and TRBJ2-1; 10 bases are a match to TRBD2. Germline V gene data show CDR1 as PRHDT and CDR2 as FYEKMQ (reference sequence). J lost 9 bases, V lost 5 bases, and 13 bases had no gene match. This CDR3 contains 16 residues.

The rearrangement uses TRBV10-3 and TRBJ1-1; perhaps TRBD1 as D (5 bases). Germline V gene data show CDR1 as ENHRY and CDR2 as SYGVKD. V dropped 5 bases and J dropped 0 bases, with 10 bases sitting between them. This CDR3 has 14 residues. Here the CDR3 reads CAISRDVVNTEAFF. For the CDR3, the DNA is TGTGCCATCAGTCGGGACGTGGTGAACACTGAAGCTTTCTTT.

The CDR3 protein is CASSRRYINPQETQYF. The CDR3 DNA follows: TGTGCCAGTAGTCGTCGGTACATTAACCCTCAAGAGACCCAGTACTTC. This chain links TRBV19 with TRBJ2-5; D uncertain. Germline CDR1 LNHDA, CDR2 SQIVND (reference sequence). The length of the CDR3 is 16 residues. Between the trimmed V and J ends, which lost 5 bases and 2 bases, there was a span of 18 bases.

This clone is a singleton in its sample. The chain recombines TRBV28 with TRBJ2-7; TRBD2 matches 7 bases. This CDR3 contains 14 residues. Per the germline V gene, CDR1 is MDHEN and CDR2 is SYDVKM. V shed 2 bases and J 6 bases; nucleotides not matched to a gene: 7. Here the CDR3 reads CASSLGGGPSEQYF. CDR3 DNA: TGTGCCAGCAGTTTAGGGGGAGGGCCAAGCGAGCAGTACTTC.